One and the same sample provided the 32 T cell receptor beta chains below, sequenced in a study of beta chain features in type 1 diabetes. Study observations and caveats: Significant though moderate, a shortening of TCRB CDR3s appeared in all four CD4+ subsets of Type 1 diabetes patients.

The sequenced template was cDNA made from the entire isolated RNA. The method was immunoSEQ multiplex PCR; TCRdb's version includes in-frame clones alone and lacks a portion of them. The profile shows 160,000 or so clones, approximately 9.1% of them singletons. These TCRs' antigens remain unknown. Sequencing used central memory CD4+ T cells from blood. The receptor set was obtained from a woman aged 30 to 39 with type 1 diabetes.

This sequence joins TRBV27 and TRBJ2-1, with D perhaps TRBD1 (5 bases). The CDR3 covers 15 residues. Germline CDR1 reads MNHEY; CDR2 reads SMNVEV (reference sequence). With 0 bases removed from V and 2 bases from J, the gap between germline ends came to 8 bases. CDR3 nucleotide sequence: TGTGCCAGCAGTTTATCAGGGGTACCCTACAATGAGCAGTTCTTC. Translation gives CASSLSGVPYNEQFF.

This chain links TRBV4-1 with TRBJ1-5; 10 bases line up with TRBD1. Trimming took 4 bases from V and 4 from J; bases not matched to a gene: 7. From germline, CDR1 is MGHRA and CDR2 YSYEKL. CDR3 length: 16 amino acids. The CDR3 region is CASSRGQGPSNQPQHF. The CDR3 nucleotides read TGCGCCAGCAGCCGGGGACAGGGGCCTTCAAATCAGCCCCAGCATTTT.

The chain has TRBV11-2 and TRBJ1-1; TRBD1 is a possible D gene (5 bases). V lost 1 base, J lost 10 bases, and 10 bases lay in between. Per the germline V gene, CDR1 is SGHAT and CDR2 is FQNNGV. The CDR3 runs 12 residues. CDR3: CASSLVETVAFF. CDR3 sequence (DNA): TGTGCCAGCAGCTTAGTGGAGACAGTAGCTTTCTTT.

The chain recombines TRBV5-4 with TRBJ2-5; 13 bases line up with TRBD2. This CDR3 is built from 15 residues. The ends lost 2 bases at V and 11 bases at J; junction bases unmatched: 9. Germline V CDR1 and CDR2: SGHNT, YYREEE (reference sequence). CDR3 sequence (DNA): TGTGCCAGCAGCTTTACTAGCGGGAGGGCCGGGGAGCAGTACTTC. Translated, it gives CASSFTSGRAGEQYF.

This clone counts as medium-sized. This rearrangement joins TRBV19 to TRBJ1-2, with D maybe TRBD1 (5 bases). The CDR3 is 15 residues long. Germline lookup yields CDR1 LNHDA and CDR2 SQIVND (reference sequence). V lost 6 bases and J 1 base, leaving 15 bases between the germline ends. DNA of the CDR3: TGTGCCAGTAGGAGACCGGGACTTGATAACTATGGCTACACCTTC. Its translation is CASRRPGLDNYGYTF. Full variable domain (missing parts from reference TRBV19 and TRBJ1-2): DGGITQSPKYLFRKEGQNVTLSCEQNLNHDAMYWYRQDPGQGLRLIYYSQIVNDFQKGDIAEGYSVSREKKESFPLTVTSAQKNPTAFYLCASRRPGLDNYGYTFGSGTRLTVV.

This clone was counted only a few times. The chain employs TRBV2 and TRBJ2-3; a weak D match, TRBD1 (6 bases). This CDR3 comprises 11 residues. V dropped 7 bases and J dropped 5 bases, with 7 bases sitting between them. CDR1 is SNHLY, CDR2 FYNNEI, per germline. DNA for the CDR3: TGTGCCAGCAAACAGGGAGATACGCAGTATTTT. Translation gives CASKQGDTQYF.

This clone was recorded a few times. The chain couples TRBV9 to TRBJ2-1, with TRBD2 matching 8 bases. The CDR3 consists of 16 residues. Germline V gives CDR1 SGDLS, CDR2 YYNGEE. The V and J ends lost 4 bases and 0 bases, in that order; junction bases with no gene match: 6. The CDR3 nucleotides are TGTGCCAGCAGCCCCAGCGGGAGCCACTCCTACAATGAGCAGTTCTTC. Amino acids: CASSPSGSHSYNEQFF.

This chain links TRBV5-4 with TRBJ2-2; 11 nucleotides align to TRBD1. The trim removed 4 bases at V and 4 bases at J, leaving 6 bases unmatched. CDR1 SGHNT and CDR2 YYREEE come from the germline V gene (reference sequence). The CDR3 contains 16 residues. The DNA of the CDR3 is TGTGCCAGCAGCCCCCGGGGGACAGGGGGCACCGGGGAGCTGTTTTTT. Protein product: CASSPRGTGGTGELFF.

This chain joins TRBV5-4 and TRBJ2-7; possible D gene TRBD1, 5 bases. The germline V gene has CDR1 SGHNT and CDR2 YYREEE (reference sequence). The V and J ends lost 2 bases and 7 bases respectively, with 16 bases between them. CDR3 length: 14 residues. The CDR3 region has the DNA TGTGCCAGCAGCTTTAAGAAGGGGTCGAGAGAGCAGTACTTC. It encodes CASSFKKGSREQYF.

In this sample, this clone turned up a few times. The J gene is TRBJ2-7, the V gene TRBV7-3; 7 positions match TRBD1. Germline CDR1 SGHTA, CDR2 FQGTGA. The CDR3 length is 13 residues. The junction had 5 bases not matched to a gene; V was cut back by 6 bases and J by 3 bases. The CDR3 reads CASRRDSHYEQYF. The CDR3 bases are TGTGCCAGCAGACGGGACAGCCACTACGAGCAGTACTTC.

This chain joins TRBV30 and TRBJ2-7, with 7 bases lining up with TRBD2. CDR3 length: 14 residues. Losses at the gene ends were 2 bases for V and 0 bases for J; bases not matched to a gene: 4. Germline V gene data show CDR1 as GTSNPN and CDR2 as SVGIG (reference sequence). CDR3 in DNA: TGTGCCTGGAGTTCGGGCGGGAGCTCCTACGAGCAGTACTTC. Its protein product is CAWSSGGSSYEQYF.

This CDR3 is CASGLSLAGVLNEQFF. CDR3 coding DNA: TGTGCTAGTGGTTTATCACTAGCGGGAGTATTAAATGAGCAGTTCTTC. This sequence joins TRBV12-5 and TRBJ2-1; 11 bases fit TRBD2. The CDR3 consists of 16 residues. J lost 7 bases, V lost 3 bases, and 8 bases had no gene match. Germline V gene sequence: CDR1 LGHNT, CDR2 FRNRAP.

This clone was seen ten or more times. The chain recombines TRBV11-2 with TRBJ2-6, with no clear D. CDR1 and CDR2 (germline): SGHAT, FQNNGV. The CDR3 length is 14 residues. The germline V and J ends were trimmed by 5 bases and 4 bases, with 9 bases remaining between them. As DNA, the CDR3 is TGTGCCAGCAGCGCCGGGTCCGGGGCCAACGTCCTGACTTTC. Translating gives CASSAGSGANVLTF.

The chain couples TRBV7-6 to TRBJ1-1, with D perhaps matching TRBD1 (6 bases). This CDR3 spans 13 amino acids. Trimming took 4 bases from V and 1 from J, leaving 7 bases between them. Germline CDR1 and CDR2: SGHVS and FNYEAQ. CDR3 residues: CASSSGQNTEAFF. CDR3 bases: TGTGCCAGCAGCTCGGGACAGAACACTGAAGCTTTCTTT.

V gene TRBV4-3 combines with J gene TRBJ1-1, with D possibly matching TRBD1 (5 bases). Germline lookup yields CDR1 LGHNA and CDR2 YSLEER. The CDR3 is 11 amino acids. V was clipped by 4 bases and J by 11 bases, with 11 bases between them. The chain's CDR3 is CASSRQRQAFF. The CDR3 DNA sequence: TGCGCCAGCAGCCGCCAGCGACAGGCTTTCTTT.

This chain connects TRBV7-2 to TRBJ2-3; D unresolved. Per the germline V gene, CDR1 is SGHTA and CDR2 is FQGNSA. V was shortened by 4 bases and J by 0 bases, with 5 bases between the two germline ends. CDR3 length: 13 amino acids. Here the CDR3 reads CASSSTSTDTQYF. The CDR3 bases are TGTGCCAGCAGCTCCACTAGCACAGATACGCAGTATTTT.

The V gene is TRBV11-3, the J gene TRBJ2-2; 7 positions agree with TRBD1. Germline V lookup: CDR1 SGHNT, CDR2 YENEEA. CDR3 size: 15 residues. With V trimmed by 5 bases and J by 6 bases, 9 bases remained unmatched. The CDR3 here is CASSPYRQGPGELFF. The CDR3 DNA is TGTGCCAGCAGCCCTTACCGACAGGGCCCCGGGGAGCTGTTTTTT.

This clone was counted between two and nine times. The chain combines TRBV5-1 with TRBJ2-7; TRBD2 matches 7 bases. This CDR3 is built from 14 residues. The trim removed 2 bases at V and 0 bases at J, leaving 2 bases unmatched. The germline V gene has CDR1 SGHRS and CDR2 YFSETQ. In DNA form, the CDR3 reads TGCGCCAGCAGCTTAAGCGGGACCTCCTACGAGCAGTACTTC. Its translation is CASSLSGTSYEQYF.

The genes are TRBV7-8 and TRBJ2-1; D possibly corresponds to TRBD2 (6 bases). Germline CDR1 is SGHVS and CDR2 is FQNEAQ. The germline V and J ends were trimmed by 4 bases and 4 bases, with 17 bases remaining between them. The CDR3 is 16 amino acids. Here the CDR3 reads CASSSERAPLYNEQFF. In DNA, the CDR3 is TGTGCCAGCAGCTCGGAGCGGGCCCCTTTATACAATGAGCAGTTCTTC.

V gene TRBV6-5 combines with J gene TRBJ2-3; 8 positions match TRBD2. The junction had 3 bases not matched to a gene; V was cut back by 8 bases and J by 5 bases. Germline V gives CDR1 MNHEY, CDR2 SVGAGI. This CDR3 has 12 residues. DNA for the CDR3: TGTGCCAGCGACGGGGGGGTAGATACGCAGTATTTT. Its protein product is CASDGGVDTQYF.

With respect to this clone: One end of the junction does not line up with germline, which may come from a read error. The chain combines TRBV27 with TRBJ2-2; D is perhaps TRBD1 (6 bases). Germline V gene data show CDR1 as MNHEY and CDR2 as SMNVEV (reference sequence). The CDR3 covers 12 residues. CDR3 nucleotide sequence: TGTGCCAGCAGTCCCTCGCTAGGGGGGCTGTTTTTT. Protein sequence: CASSPSLGGLFF.

On this clone: A read error may produce the germline difference seen at one junction end. V gene TRBV7-7 combines with J gene TRBJ2-3; 9 bases line up with TRBD2. This CDR3 spans 15 amino acids. CDR1 SSHAT and CDR2 FNYEAQ come from the germline V gene (reference sequence). This CDR3 is CASSLGLAHTDTQYF. In DNA, the CDR3 is TGTGCTAGCAGCTTAGGACTAGCGCACACAGATACGCAGTATTTT.

This clone was detected a few times. The gene calls are TRBV28 and TRBJ1-1, with a possible D match to TRBD1 (5 bases). Germline V lookup: CDR1 MDHEN, CDR2 SYDVKM. The CDR3 has 12 amino acids. Trimming left V 10 bases short and J 0 bases short, with 9 bases between. The CDR3 DNA follows: TGTGCCACCGGGGGGATGAACACTGAAGCTTTCTTT. This gives the protein CATGGMNTEAFF.

The chain employs TRBV11-1 and TRBJ2-2; 9 bases are a match to TRBD2. CDR1 SGHAT and CDR2 FQDESV come from the germline V gene (reference sequence). The CDR3 has 16 residues. V shed 2 bases and J 6 bases; nucleotides not matched to a gene: 7. CDR3 in amino acids: CASSLRSGTSSGELFF. The CDR3 coding sequence is TGTGCCAGCAGCTTACGGTCCGGGACTAGCTCCGGGGAGCTGTTTTTT.

The chain recombines TRBV15 with TRBJ2-1; D possibly corresponds to TRBD2 (6 bases). V dropped 7 bases and J dropped 3 bases, with 16 bases sitting between them. Germline CDR1 and CDR2: LNHNV and YYDKDF (reference sequence). There are 15 residues in the CDR3. CDR3 loop: CATTPRREIYNEQFF. The DNA of the CDR3 is TGTGCCACCACCCCACGCCGGGAGATCTACAATGAGCAGTTCTTC. Together with reference TRBV15 and TRBJ2-1, the CDR3 gives the full variable domain: DAMVIQNPRYQVTQFGKPVTLSCSQTLNHNVMYWYQQKSSQAPKLLFHYYDKDFNNEADTPDNFQSRRPNTSFCFLDIRSPGLGDTAMYLCATTPRREIYNEQFFGPGTRLTVL.

The V gene is TRBV7-9, the J gene TRBJ2-7; 8 bases match TRBD2. V was clipped by 5 bases and J by 1 base; unmatched bases: 13. Per germline, CDR1 SEHNR and CDR2 FQNEAQ (reference sequence). CDR3 length: 17 amino acids. In nucleotides, the CDR3 is TGTGCCAGCAGCCCACTGGGGACTAGACCATCATCCTACGAGCAGTACTTC. Its translation is CASSPLGTRPSSYEQYF.

This clone was detected a few times. The V and J genes are TRBV7-2 and TRBJ1-1; D is ambiguous. Trimming removed 8 bases from V and 1 base from J, with 14 bases in between. Germline-derived CDR1 and CDR2 are SGHTA and FQGNSA. This CDR3 contains 14 residues. CDR3 loop: CASARRAGNTEAFF. In DNA form, the CDR3 reads TGTGCCAGCGCAAGACGGGCGGGGAACACTGAAGCTTTCTTT. Full variable domain (remainder filled in from reference TRBV7-2 and TRBJ1-1): GAGVSQSPSNKVTEKGKDVELRCDPISGHTALYWYRQSLGQGLEFLIYFQGNSAPDKSGLPSDRFSAERTGGSVSTLTIQRTQQEDSAVYLCASARRAGNTEAFFGQGTRLTVV.

The CDR3: CASSLEGRNYGYTF. The CDR3 coding sequence is TGTGCCAGCAGCTTAGAGGGGAGGAACTATGGCTACACCTTC. The chain couples TRBV7-8 to TRBJ1-2; the D gene is possibly TRBD1 (5 bases). The germline gives CDR1 SGHVS, CDR2 FQNEAQ. Trimming left V 1 base short and J 2 bases short, with 8 bases between. This CDR3 region has 14 residues.

The chain combines TRBV11-2 with TRBJ2-7, with D possibly matching TRBD2 (5 bases). The V gene lost 1 base and the J gene lost 0 bases, with 13 bases spanning the gap. The germline V gene has CDR1 SGHAT and CDR2 FQNNGV. CDR3 length equals 16 residues. The CDR3 DNA sequence: TGTGCCAGCAGCTTAGGCTCGGGGTCTGGCTCCTACGAGCAGTACTTC. Its translation: CASSLGSGSGSYEQYF.

This clone was counted between two and nine times. Other DNA sequences in this sample translate to the same CDR3. The V gene is TRBV30, the J gene TRBJ1-3; D remains ambiguous. The CDR3 loop spans 13 amino acids. The germline V and J ends were trimmed by 0 bases and 5 bases, with 8 bases remaining between them. Germline V gene sequence: CDR1 GTSNPN, CDR2 SVGIG (reference sequence). CDR3 DNA: TGTGCCTGGAGTGTAAATGGCAGAAACACCATATATTTT. It encodes CAWSVNGRNTIYF.

The CDR3 region is CASSQDGASGSSRAQYF. CDR3 nucleotide sequence: TGCGCCAGCAGCCAAGACGGTGCTAGCGGGAGTTCGAGGGCACAGTATTTT. This rearrangement joins TRBV4-1 to TRBJ2-3; 10 nucleotides align to TRBD2. Germline V CDR1 and CDR2: MGHRA, YSYEKL. CDR3 length: 17 residues. V shed 0 bases and J 12 bases; nucleotides not matched to a gene: 15.

This clone was recorded a few times. V gene TRBV11-2 combines with J gene TRBJ2-7; maybe TRBD1 (6 bases). Trimming pared 4 bases from V and 0 bases from J, leaving 13 bases between. The V gene's germline CDR1 is SGHAT and CDR2 FQNNGV. The CDR3 totals 15 residues. CDR3 sequence: CASSSPGQSSYEQYF. The DNA of the CDR3 is TGTGCCAGCAGCTCTCCGGGACAAAGCTCCTACGAGCAGTACTTC.